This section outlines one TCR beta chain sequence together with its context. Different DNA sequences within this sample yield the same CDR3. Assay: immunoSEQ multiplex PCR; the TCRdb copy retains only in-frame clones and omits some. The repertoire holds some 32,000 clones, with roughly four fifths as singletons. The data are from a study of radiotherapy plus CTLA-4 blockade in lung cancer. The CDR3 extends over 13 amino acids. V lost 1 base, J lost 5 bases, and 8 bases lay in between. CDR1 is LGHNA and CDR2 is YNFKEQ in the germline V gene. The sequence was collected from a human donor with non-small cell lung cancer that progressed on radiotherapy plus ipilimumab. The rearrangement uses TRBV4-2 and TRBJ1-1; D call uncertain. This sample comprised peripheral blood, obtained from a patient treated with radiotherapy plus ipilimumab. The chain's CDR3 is CASSQVGGTEAFF. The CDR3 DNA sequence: TGTGCCAGCAGCCAAGTAGGAGGGACTGAAGCTTTCTTT.